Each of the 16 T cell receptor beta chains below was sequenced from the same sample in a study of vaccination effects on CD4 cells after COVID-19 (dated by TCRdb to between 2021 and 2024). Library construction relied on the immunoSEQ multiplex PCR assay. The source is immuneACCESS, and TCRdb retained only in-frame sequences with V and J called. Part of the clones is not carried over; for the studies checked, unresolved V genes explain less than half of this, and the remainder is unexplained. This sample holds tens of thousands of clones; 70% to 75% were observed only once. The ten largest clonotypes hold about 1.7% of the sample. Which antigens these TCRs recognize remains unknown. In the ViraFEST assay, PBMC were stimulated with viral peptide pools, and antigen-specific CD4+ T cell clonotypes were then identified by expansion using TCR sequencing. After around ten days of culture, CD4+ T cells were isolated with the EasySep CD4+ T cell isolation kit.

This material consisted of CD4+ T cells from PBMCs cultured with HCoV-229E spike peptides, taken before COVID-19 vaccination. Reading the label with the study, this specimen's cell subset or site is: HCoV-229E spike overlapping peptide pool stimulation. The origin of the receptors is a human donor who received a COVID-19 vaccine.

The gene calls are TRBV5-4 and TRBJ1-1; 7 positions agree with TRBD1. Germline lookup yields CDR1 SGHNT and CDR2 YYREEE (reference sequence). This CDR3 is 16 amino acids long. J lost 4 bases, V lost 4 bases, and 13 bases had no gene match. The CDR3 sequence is CASSPPKKGAVTEAFF. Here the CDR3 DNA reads TGTGCCAGCAGCCCACCGAAGAAGGGGGCAGTCACTGAAGCTTTCTTT. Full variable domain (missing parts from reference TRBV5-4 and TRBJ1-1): ETGVTQSPTHLIKTRGQQVTLRCSSQSGHNTVSWYQQALGQGPQFIFQYYREEENGRGNFPPRFSGLQFPNYSSELNVNALELDDSALYLCASSPPKKGAVTEAFFGQGTRLTVV.

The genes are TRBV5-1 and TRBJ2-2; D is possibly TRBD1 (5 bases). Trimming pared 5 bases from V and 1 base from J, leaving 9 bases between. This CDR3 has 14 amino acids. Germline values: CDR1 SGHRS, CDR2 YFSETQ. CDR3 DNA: TGCGCCAGCAGGGGGCACGGGAACACCGGGGAGCTGTTTTTT. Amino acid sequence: CASRGHGNTGELFF. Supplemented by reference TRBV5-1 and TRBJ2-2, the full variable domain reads KAGVTQTPRYLIKTRGQQVTLSCSPISGHRSVSWYQQTPGQGLQFLFEYFSETQRNKGNFPGRFSGRQFSNSRSEMNVSTLELGDSALYLCASRGHGNTGELFFGEGSRLTVL.

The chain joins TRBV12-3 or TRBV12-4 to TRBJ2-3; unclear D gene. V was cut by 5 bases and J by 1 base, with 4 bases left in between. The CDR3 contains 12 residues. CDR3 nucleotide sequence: TGTGCCAGCAGTATCGGCACAGATACGCAGTATTTT. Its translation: CASSIGTDTQYF.

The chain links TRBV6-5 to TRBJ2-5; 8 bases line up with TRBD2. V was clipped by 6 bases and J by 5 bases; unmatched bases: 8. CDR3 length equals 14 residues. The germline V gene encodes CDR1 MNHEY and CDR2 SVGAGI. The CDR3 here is CASSPAGAGETQYF. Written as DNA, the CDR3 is TGTGCCAGCAGCCCAGCGGGGGCGGGGGAGACCCAGTACTTC.

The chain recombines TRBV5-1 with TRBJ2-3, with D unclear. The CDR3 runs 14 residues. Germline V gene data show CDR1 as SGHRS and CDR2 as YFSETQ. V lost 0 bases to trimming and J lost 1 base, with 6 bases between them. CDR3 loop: CASSLVLGTDTQYF. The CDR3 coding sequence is TGCGCCAGCAGCTTGGTTTTGGGCACAGATACGCAGTATTTT.

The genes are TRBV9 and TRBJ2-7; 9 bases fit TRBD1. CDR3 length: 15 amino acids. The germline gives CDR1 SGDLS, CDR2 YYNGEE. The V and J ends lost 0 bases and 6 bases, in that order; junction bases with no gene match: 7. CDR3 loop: CASSVERTGALEQYV. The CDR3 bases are TGTGCCAGCAGCGTAGAAAGGACAGGGGCTCTCGAGCAGTACGTC.

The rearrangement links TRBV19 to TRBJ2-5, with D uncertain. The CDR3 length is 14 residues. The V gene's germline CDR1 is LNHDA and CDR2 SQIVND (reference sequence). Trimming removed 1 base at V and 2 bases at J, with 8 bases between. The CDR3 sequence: CASSIGNIQETQYF. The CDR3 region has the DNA TGTGCCAGTAGTATAGGGAACATACAAGAGACCCAGTACTTC.

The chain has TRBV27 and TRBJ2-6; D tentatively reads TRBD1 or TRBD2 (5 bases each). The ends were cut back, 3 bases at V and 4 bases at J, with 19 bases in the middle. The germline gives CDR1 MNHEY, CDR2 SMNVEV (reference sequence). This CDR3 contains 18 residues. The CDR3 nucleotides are TGTGCCAGCAGTTTTTATCCGGACGGGGACGCCGGGGCCAACGTCCTGACTTTC. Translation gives CASSFYPDGDAGANVLTF.

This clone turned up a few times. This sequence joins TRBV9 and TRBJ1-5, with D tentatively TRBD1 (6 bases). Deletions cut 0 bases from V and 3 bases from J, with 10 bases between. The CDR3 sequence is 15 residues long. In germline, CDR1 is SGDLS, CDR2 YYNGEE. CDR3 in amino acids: CASSVAGALNQPQHF. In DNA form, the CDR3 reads TGTGCCAGCAGCGTAGCAGGGGCCCTCAATCAGCCCCAGCATTTT.

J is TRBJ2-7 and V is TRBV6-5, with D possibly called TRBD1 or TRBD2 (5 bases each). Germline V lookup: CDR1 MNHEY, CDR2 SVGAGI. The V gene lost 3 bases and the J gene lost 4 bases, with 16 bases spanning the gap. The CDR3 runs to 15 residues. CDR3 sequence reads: CASSYPRDARYEQYV. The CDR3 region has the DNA TGTGCCAGCAGTTATCCCCGGGACGCGAGGTACGAGCAGTACGTC.

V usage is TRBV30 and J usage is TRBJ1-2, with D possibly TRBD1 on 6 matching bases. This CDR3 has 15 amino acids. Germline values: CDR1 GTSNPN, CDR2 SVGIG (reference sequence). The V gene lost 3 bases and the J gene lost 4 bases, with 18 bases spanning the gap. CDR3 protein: CAWRVPSGRGYGYTF. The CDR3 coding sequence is TGTGCCTGGAGAGTCCCTTCGGGCAGGGGCTATGGCTACACCTTC.

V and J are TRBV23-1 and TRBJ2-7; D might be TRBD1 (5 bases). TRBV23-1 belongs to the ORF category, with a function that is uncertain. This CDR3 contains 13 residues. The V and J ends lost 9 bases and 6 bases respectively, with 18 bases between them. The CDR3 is CASPRAVGCEQYV. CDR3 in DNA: TGCGCCAGTCCCAGGGCGGTAGGTTGCGAGCAGTACGTC.

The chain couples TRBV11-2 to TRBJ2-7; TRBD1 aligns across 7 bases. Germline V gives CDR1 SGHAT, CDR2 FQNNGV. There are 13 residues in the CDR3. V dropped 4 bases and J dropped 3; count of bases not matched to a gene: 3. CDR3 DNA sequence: TGTGCCAGCAGCTCGGGACAGCTCTACGAGCAGTACGTC. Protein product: CASSSGQLYEQYV.

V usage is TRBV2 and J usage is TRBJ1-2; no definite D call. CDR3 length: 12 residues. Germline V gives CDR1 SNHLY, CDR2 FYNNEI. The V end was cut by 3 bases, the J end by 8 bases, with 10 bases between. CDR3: CASSEWSRGYTF. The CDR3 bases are TGTGCCAGCAGTGAGTGGAGTAGAGGCTACACCTTC.

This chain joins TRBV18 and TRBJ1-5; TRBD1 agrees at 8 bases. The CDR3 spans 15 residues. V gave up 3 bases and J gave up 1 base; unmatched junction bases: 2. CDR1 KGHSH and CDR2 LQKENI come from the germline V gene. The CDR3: CASSPTGESNQPQHF. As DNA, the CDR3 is TGTGCCAGCTCACCGACAGGGGAAAGCAATCAGCCCCAGCATTTT. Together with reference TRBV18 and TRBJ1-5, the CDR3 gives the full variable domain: NAGVMQNPRHLVRRRGQEARLRCSPMKGHSHVYWYRQLPEEGLKFMVYLQKENIIDESGMPKERFSAEFPKEGPSILRIQQVVRGDSAAYFCASSPTGESNQPQHFGDGTRLSIL.

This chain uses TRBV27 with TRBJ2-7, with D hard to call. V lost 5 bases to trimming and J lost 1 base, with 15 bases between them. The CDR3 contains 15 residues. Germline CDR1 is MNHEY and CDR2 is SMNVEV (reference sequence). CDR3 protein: CASSPLPGDSYEQYV. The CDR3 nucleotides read TGTGCCAGCAGTCCACTCCCGGGTGATTCCTACGAGCAGTACGTC.